Listed here are 6 T cell receptor beta chains from one sample, sequenced in a study of T cell responses to AZD1222 COVID-19 vaccine. Assay: immunoSEQ multiplex PCR; the TCRdb copy retains only in-frame clones and omits some. Here the sample spans 100,000 to 150,000 clones, approximately 88% being singletons. Sequences were derived from peripheral blood, sampled on day 0 of AZD1222 vaccination. These receptor sequences come from an adult in good health.

V and J are TRBV12-3 or TRBV12-4 and TRBJ1-1; tentative D call: TRBD1 (5 bases). Trimming removed 7 bases from V and 11 bases from J, with 20 bases in between. The CDR3 has 13 residues. In DNA form, the CDR3 reads TGTGCCAGCACCTCCCGGGACTCCCTTGCCGCTTTCTTT. It translates to CASTSRDSLAAFF.

The J gene is TRBJ1-2, the V gene TRBV18; 7 bases align to TRBD1. Germline-derived CDR1 and CDR2 are KGHSH and LQKENI. The CDR3 is 16 amino acids. Trimming took 3 bases from V and 1 from J; bases not matched to a gene: 8. For the CDR3, the DNA is TGTGCCAGCTCACCCACCTCGACAGGGTTTAACTATGGCTACACCTTC. This gives the protein CASSPTSTGFNYGYTF.

J is TRBJ1-5 and V is TRBV28; D may be TRBD1 (6 bases). Trimming cost V 10 bases and J 3 bases, with 13 bases left between them. CDR3 length: 13 amino acids. Per the germline V gene, CDR1 is MDHEN and CDR2 is SYDVKM. DNA for the CDR3: TGTGCCATCTCGGACAGCCTCAATCAGCCCCAGCATTTT. Translated: CAISDSLNQPQHF.

The chain employs TRBV6-5 and TRBJ2-5; 11 bases agree with TRBD2. Germline values: CDR1 MNHEY, CDR2 SVGAGI. V gave up 4 bases and J gave up 5 bases; unmatched junction bases: 9. This CDR3 is 16 amino acids long. CDR3 nucleotides: TGTGCCAGCAGTTTAATTAGCGGGGGGGCCCGGGAGACCCAGTACTTC. This sequence encodes CASSLISGGARETQYF.

The rearrangement links TRBV2 to TRBJ2-5; no reliable D call. Germline CDR1 reads SNHLY; CDR2 reads FYNNEI. The V gene lost 2 bases and the J gene lost 1 base, with 11 bases spanning the gap. This CDR3 comprises 15 residues. The CDR3: CASSEFSAVQETQYF. Written as DNA, the CDR3 is TGTGCCAGCAGTGAATTCTCGGCAGTCCAAGAGACCCAGTACTTC.

This chain connects TRBV2 to TRBJ1-6; 7 bases agree with TRBD1. This CDR3 is built from 15 residues. The germline CDR1 and CDR2 sequences are SNHLY and FYNNEI. The trim removed 7 bases at V and 9 bases at J, leaving 12 bases unmatched. The CDR3 DNA sequence: TGTGCCAGCAATCCAGGACAGGCAAGGGTTTCACCCCTCCACTTT. Translated, it gives CASNPGQARVSPLHF.